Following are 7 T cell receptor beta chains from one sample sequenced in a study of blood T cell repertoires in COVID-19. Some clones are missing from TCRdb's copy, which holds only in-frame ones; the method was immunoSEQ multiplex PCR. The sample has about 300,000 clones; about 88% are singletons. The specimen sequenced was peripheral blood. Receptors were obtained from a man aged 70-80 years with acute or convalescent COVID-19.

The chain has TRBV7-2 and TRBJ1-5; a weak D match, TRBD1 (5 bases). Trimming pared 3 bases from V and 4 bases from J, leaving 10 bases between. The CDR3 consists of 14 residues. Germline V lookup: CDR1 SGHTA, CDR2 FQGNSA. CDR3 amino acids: CASSFGGINQPQHF. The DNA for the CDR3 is TGTGCCAGCAGCTTCGGGGGGATAAATCAGCCCCAGCATTTT.

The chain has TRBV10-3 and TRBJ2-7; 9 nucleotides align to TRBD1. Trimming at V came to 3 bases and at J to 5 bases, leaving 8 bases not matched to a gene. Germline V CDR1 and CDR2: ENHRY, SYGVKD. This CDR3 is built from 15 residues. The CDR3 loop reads CAISDPRRQGDEQYF. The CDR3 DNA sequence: TGTGCCATCAGTGACCCCAGGCGACAGGGGGACGAGCAGTACTTC.

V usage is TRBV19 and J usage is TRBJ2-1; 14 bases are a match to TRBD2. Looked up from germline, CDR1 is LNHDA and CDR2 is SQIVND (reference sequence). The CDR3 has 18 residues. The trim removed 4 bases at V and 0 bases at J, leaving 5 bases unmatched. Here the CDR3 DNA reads TGTGCCAGTAGTAGGACTAGCGGGGGGTCGAGCTCCTACAATGAGCAGTTCTTC. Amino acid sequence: CASSRTSGGSSSYNEQFF.

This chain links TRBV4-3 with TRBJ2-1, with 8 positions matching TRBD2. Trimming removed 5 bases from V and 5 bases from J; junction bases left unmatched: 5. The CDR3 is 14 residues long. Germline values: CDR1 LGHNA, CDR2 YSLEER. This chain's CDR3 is CASSYAGGHNEQFF. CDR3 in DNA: TGCGCCAGCAGCTACGCGGGGGGACACAATGAGCAGTTCTTC.

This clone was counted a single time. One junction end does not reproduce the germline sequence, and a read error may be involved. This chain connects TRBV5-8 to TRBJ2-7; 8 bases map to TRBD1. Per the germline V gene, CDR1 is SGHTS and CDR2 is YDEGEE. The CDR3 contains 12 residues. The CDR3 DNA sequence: TGTGCCAGCAACGAGTGGGCAGGGGGCCCCGACTTC. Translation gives CASNEWAGGPDF.

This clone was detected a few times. The CDR3 bases are TGCGCCAGCAGCTTGGACAGGGGGGGCTATGGCTACACCTTC. The encoded protein is CASSLDRGGYGYTF. The chain has TRBV5-1 and TRBJ1-2; 8 bases fit TRBD1. The CDR3 runs to 14 residues. V lost 0 bases and J lost 4; bases outside the gene matches: 2. The germline V gene encodes CDR1 SGHRS and CDR2 YFSETQ.

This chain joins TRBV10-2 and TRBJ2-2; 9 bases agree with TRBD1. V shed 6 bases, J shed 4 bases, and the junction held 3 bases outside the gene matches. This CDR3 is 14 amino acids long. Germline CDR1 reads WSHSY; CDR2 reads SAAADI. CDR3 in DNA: TGCGCCAGCAGGACAGGGGGGAGCACCGGGGAGCTGTTTTTT. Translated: CASRTGGSTGELFF.